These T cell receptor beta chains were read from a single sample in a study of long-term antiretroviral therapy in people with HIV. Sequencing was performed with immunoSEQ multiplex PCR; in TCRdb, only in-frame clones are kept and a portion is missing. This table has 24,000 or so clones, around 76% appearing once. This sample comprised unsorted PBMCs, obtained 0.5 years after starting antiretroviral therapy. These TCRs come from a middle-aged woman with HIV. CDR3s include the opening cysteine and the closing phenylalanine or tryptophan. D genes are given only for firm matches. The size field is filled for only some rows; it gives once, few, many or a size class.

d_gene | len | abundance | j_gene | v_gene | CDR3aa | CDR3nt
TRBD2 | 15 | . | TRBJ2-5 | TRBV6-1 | CASSVLAGGGETQYF | TGTGCCAGCAGTGTACTAGCGGGGGGCGGGGAGACCCAGTACTTC
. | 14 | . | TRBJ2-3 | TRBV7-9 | CASNRDGGADTQYF | TGTGCCAGCAACCGAGACGGCGGGGCAGATACGCAGTATTTT
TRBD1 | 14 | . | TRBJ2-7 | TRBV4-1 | CASSQGQGSWKQYF | TGCGCCAGCAGCCAAGGACAGGGAAGTTGGAAGCAGTACTTC
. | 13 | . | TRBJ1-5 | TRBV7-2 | CASSLDGSQPQHF | TGTGCCAGCAGCTTAGATGGGAGTCAGCCCCAGCATTTT
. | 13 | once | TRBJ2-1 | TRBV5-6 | CASSLGSSDEQFF | TGTGCCAGCAGCTTGGGGTCTAGTGATGAGCAGTTCTTC
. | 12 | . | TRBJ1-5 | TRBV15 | CATSTLDQPQHF | TGTGCCACCAGCACCCTGGATCAGCCCCAGCATTTT
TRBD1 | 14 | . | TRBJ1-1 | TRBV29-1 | CSVEREQGSTEAFF | TGCAGCGTTGAGAGGGAACAGGGGAGTACTGAAGCTTTCTTT
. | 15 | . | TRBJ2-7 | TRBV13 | CASSLMGGLAYEQYF | TGTGCCAGCAGCTTAATGGGGGGCCTGGCCTACGAGCAGTACTTC
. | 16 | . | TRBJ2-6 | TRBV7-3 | CATTLGGDSGANVLTF | TGTGCCACCACCTTGGGCGGAGACTCTGGGGCCAACGTCCTGACTTTC
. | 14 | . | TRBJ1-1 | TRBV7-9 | CASSLAGSGTEAFF | TGTGCCAGCAGCTTAGCAGGGTCGGGAACTGAAGCTTTCTTT
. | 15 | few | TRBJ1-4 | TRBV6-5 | CASSYSDVTNEKLFF | TGTGCCAGCAGTTACTCGGATGTAACTAATGAAAAACTGTTTTTT
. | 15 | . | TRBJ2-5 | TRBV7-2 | CASSLGIGPEKTQYF | TGTGCCAGCAGCTTAGGGATAGGGCCAGAAAAGACCCAGTACTTC
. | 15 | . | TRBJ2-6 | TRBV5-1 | CASSIDSSGANVLTF | TGCGCCAGCAGCATCGACAGTTCTGGGGCCAACGTCCTGACTTTC
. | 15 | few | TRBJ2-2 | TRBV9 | CASSQGTANTGELFF | TGTGCCAGCAGCCAAGGCACCGCGAACACCGGGGAGCTGTTTTTT
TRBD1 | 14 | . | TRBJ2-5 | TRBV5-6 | CASSLNRGQETQYF | TGTGCCAGCAGCTTGAACAGGGGGCAAGAGACCCAGTACTTC
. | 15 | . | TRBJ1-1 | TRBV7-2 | CASSFSDSRYFEAFF | TGTGCCAGCAGCTTTTCGGACAGCCGATATTTTGAAGCTTTCTTT
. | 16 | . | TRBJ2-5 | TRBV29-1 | CSVTDPGSSSGETQYF | TGCAGCGTGACCGACCCTGGGTCAAGCAGTGGGGAGACCCAGTACTTC
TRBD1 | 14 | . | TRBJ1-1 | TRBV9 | CASSAQGEVAEAFF | TGTGCCAGCAGCGCACAGGGGGAGGTCGCTGAAGCTTTCTTT
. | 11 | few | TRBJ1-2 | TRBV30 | CAWSVQGGYTF | TGTGCCTGGAGTGTACAGGGTGGCTACACCTTC
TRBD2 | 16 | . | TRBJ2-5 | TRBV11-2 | CASTLGVAGAKETQYF | TGTGCCAGCACCCTAGGGGTAGCGGGGGCGAAAGAGACCCAGTACTTC
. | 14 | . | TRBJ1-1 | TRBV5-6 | CASNLAGRNTEAFF | TGTGCCAGCAATTTAGCAGGGAGGAACACTGAAGCTTTCTTT
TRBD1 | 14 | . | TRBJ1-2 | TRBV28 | CASSPDRGLYGYTF | TGTGCCAGCAGCCCCGACAGGGGGCTGTATGGCTACACCTTC
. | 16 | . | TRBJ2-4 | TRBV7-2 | CASSLVSGGGKNIQYF | TGTGCCAGCAGCTTAGTGTCTGGGGGAGGCAAAAACATTCAGTACTTC
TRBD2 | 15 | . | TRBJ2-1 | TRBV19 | CASRLAGDSYNEQFF | TGTGCCAGTAGGCTAGCGGGGGACTCCTACAATGAGCAGTTCTTC